This T cell receptor (beta chain) was captured in a study of T cells in Graves' hyperthyroidism and ophthalmopathy (dated by TCRdb to about 2019). Turning to the overall study: To identify distinguishing TCR V-J signatures, a discovery cohort of roughly 100 patients was used, comprising roughly 45 with Graves' ophthalmopathy and approximately 57 with stable Graves' hyperthyroidism. Whether ophthalmopathy could be predicted prospectively was tested in an independent validation cohort made up of roughly 19 hyperthyroidism patients plus 17 patients who later progressed to ophthalmopathy. The 100 discovery patients were divided at random into training and test sets in a 7:3 ratio. The study also compared thyroid tissue and blood T-cell repertoires from five or six Graves' hyperthyroidism patients. Once sampling was done, hyperthyroidism patients were given methimazole at a starting dose of 30 mg daily, whereas ophthalmopathy patients were given high-dose intravenous methylprednisolone. TCR Vbeta CDR3 sequencing of 135 peripheral blood samples (over 40 ophthalmopathy, around 80 hyperthyroidism and roughly 17 progressor patients) is reported in the paper.

What the authors observed across the whole study: Sample size was not statistically predetermined, and investigators were not blinded to group allocation. Ophthalmopathy was separated from stable hyperthyroidism by a 13 V-J signature model, with around 90% sensitivity and about 81% specificity obtained in cross-validation and 80%/75% obtained in testing. In validation, the model predicted progression to ophthalmopathy with just under 71% sensitivity and approximately 72% specificity, a median of around 6.6 months before onset. Most expanded thyroid clonotypes (frequency above 0.001) were also found in blood, which suggests that blood repertoires may mirror thyroid immune responses.

In regard to this clonotype: No antigen is known for it. Compared with germline, one end of the junction differs, possibly owing to a read error.

The CDR3 spans 15 residues, from the cysteine through the phenylalanine. The sequence is cut down to CDR3 DNA, 45 bases in frame from base 1. CDR1 and CDR2, looked up from the germline V gene, are SGHTA and FQGNSA. TCR beta CDR3 regions were amplified from RNA transcripts. For the first round of RT-PCR on the TCR CDR3, the HTBI primer set was used together with the Qiagen OneStep RT-PCR kit. Libraries were constructed in a second round of multiplex PCR, after which size selection and purification were performed. Libraries were sequenced paired-end with 100 bp reads on an Illumina HiSeq2000. For the original study's pipeline: SOAPnuke was used to process the raw data, with reads discarded if the reads contained adapters or uncalled bases, had a mean Phred below 15, or lacked an exact constant-primer or identifier match. COPE v1.2.5 was used to merge high-quality paired reads, and clonotypes were defined as unique nucleotide sequences. MiTCR v1.1 was used to align clonotypes to the IMGT TRBV, TRBD and TRBJ reference segments. Only V-J combinations with frequency above 0.0001, covering about 99% of repertoires, were analysed. A TCS score was defined as the ratio of F50 (clonal expansion) to E x V (chaos), with BLOSUM62-based TCRdist applied between CDR3 peptides within each V-J. Welch's t-statistics and random forest reduced 514 V-J features to roughly 13, which were used in a naive Bayes classifier (R e1071). Through fastp at Q25 and MiXCR, TCRdb rebuilt clones from the public reads, retaining in-frame beta chains. Each entry is one CDR3 protein sequence, shown with its most common DNA and genes. In this record, the V and J calls reflect TCRdb's handling and not the investigators' own analysis. The sample records about 560,000 distinct CDR3 sequences, more than 45% of which are singletons. Clones ranked in the top ten supply just over 8% of the sample.

Stable Graves' hyperthyroidism was defined as no progression to ophthalmopathy during 18 months of follow-up. Hyperthyroidism patients were aged 18 to 65 years and newly diagnosed, with disease duration of less than 2 months. Exclusion was applied to patients with uncontrolled infections, other autoimmune diseases, pregnancy or lactation. Clinical symptoms, serum thyroxine and TRAb, thyroid ultrasound, and orbital computed tomography formed the basis for the diagnoses. Total RNA was extracted using Trizol reagent, and RNA quality was assessed on an Agilent 2100 Bioanalyzer. The sequenced sample was peripheral blood or thyroid tissue (not recorded which). Recombination linked TRBV7-2 to TRBJ1-1; TRBD1 is perhaps the D gene, given 6 matching bases. This clonotype was sampled from a woman aged 18-35 years with Graves' hyperthyroidism. Donor details come from another sample of the same person, matched by shared clones. The sequenced DNA is TGCGCCAGCAGCCAAATCGGACAGAAGAACACTGAAGCTTTCTTT. Its translation reads: CASSQIGQKNTEAFF.